This T cell receptor (beta chain) was observed in a study of OX40 agonist ivuxolimab in advanced cancers. Produced via immunoSEQ multiplex PCR; TCRdb's table is partial and in-frame only. The repertoire holds roughly 67,000 clones, with 80% to 95% as singletons. The CDR3 runs 15 residues. V lost 2 bases and J 1 base, leaving 9 bases between the germline ends. Germline values: CDR1 WNHNN, CDR2 SYGVQD (reference sequence). The gene calls are TRBV10-1 and TRBJ2-1, with D perhaps matching TRBD1 (5 bases). The sample was CD4+ or CD8+ T cells sorted from blood, taken in a trial of the OX40 agonist ivuxolimab. This sequence originates from an adult with an advanced solid tumor such as melanoma, head and neck, liver or kidney cancer. DNA for the CDR3: TGCGCCAGCAGTGAGGCCTACAGGTCCTACAATGAGCAGTTCTTC. Translated: CASSEAYRSYNEQFF.